Following are 27 T cell receptor beta chains from one sample sequenced in a study of CD8 T cells in ankylosing spondylitis. TCRdb ran MiXCR on the 5' RACE reads and lists one entry per CDR3 protein. The sample holds about 300,000 distinct CDR3 sequences; about 9.9% are singletons and the top ten take about 10%. The source material was blood, either unsorted or a sorted T cell fraction (not recorded which). The receptors here all came from a female donor with ankylosing spondylitis or in good health (not recorded which).

This clonotype was found many times. The chain recombines TRBV7-9 with TRBJ2-7; D gene unclear. The CDR3 length is 14 residues. Germline V CDR1 and CDR2: SEHNR, FQNEAQ (reference sequence). Trimming removed 5 bases from V and 1 base from J, with 12 bases in between. Written as DNA, the CDR3 is TGTGCCAGCAGCCCCGAGACACATTCCTACGAGCAGTACTTC. Amino acids: CASSPETHSYEQYF.

The table lists this clonotype with many counts. The chain links TRBV5-5 to TRBJ1-1; D is unclear. The CDR3 totals 13 residues. Germline V lookup: CDR1 SGHKS, CDR2 YYEKEE (reference sequence). V lost 0 bases, J lost 5 bases, and 8 bases lay in between. CDR3 nucleotide sequence: TGTGCCAGCAGCTTGGCTGCGGTAACTGAAGCTTTCTTT. Protein sequence: CASSLAAVTEAFF.

The CDR3 DNA is TGTGCCAGCAGCTTAGAGGCAGGCCGTTACGAGCAGTACTTC. It translates to CASSLEAGRYEQYF. The genes are TRBV7-2 and TRBJ2-7; D is ambiguous. The CDR3 sequence is 14 residues long. CDR1 and CDR2 (germline): SGHTA, FQGNSA. Deletions cut 1 base from V and 4 bases from J, with 11 bases between.

Many counts were recorded for this clonotype. The V gene is TRBV12-3 or TRBV12-4, the J gene TRBJ1-1, with 7 bases aligning to TRBD1. The CDR3 consists of 13 residues. The ends lost 7 bases at V and 3 bases at J; junction bases unmatched: 5. The CDR3 coding sequence is TGTGCCAGCAAAACAGGGGATTACACTGAAGCTTTCTTT. It yields the protein CASKTGDYTEAFF.

This clonotype was counted a few times. V is TRBV18 and J is TRBJ2-1; TRBD2 is a possible D gene (5 bases). Germline lookup yields CDR1 KGHSH and CDR2 LQKENI. The CDR3 has 15 residues. Trimming removed 2 bases at V and 6 bases at J, with 14 bases between. The CDR3 DNA reads TGTGCCAGCTCACCAGAATACGCGGGTGGCAATGAGCAGTTCTTC. This codes for CASSPEYAGGNEQFF.

In nucleotides, the CDR3 is TGCGCCAGCAGCGCAACTAGCTTAGGGAGTGTAGCCAAAAACATTCAGTACTTC. It yields the protein CASSATSLGSVAKNIQYF. The rearrangement links TRBV5-1 to TRBJ2-4; TRBD2 might be the D (6 bases). Germline V gene sequence: CDR1 SGHRS, CDR2 YFSETQ. This CDR3 is 18 amino acids long. V gave up 4 bases and J gave up 0 bases, with 20 bases separating them.

This clonotype appeared many times. This chain links TRBV29-1 with TRBJ2-1, with D possibly matching TRBD1 (5 bases). Between the trimmed V and J ends, which lost 1 base and 6 bases, there was a span of 13 bases. This CDR3 spans 14 amino acids. Germline V gene data show CDR1 as SQVTM and CDR2 as ANQGSEA. The CDR3: CSVEGRAGRNEQFF. CDR3 in DNA: TGCAGCGTTGAAGGTCGGGCAGGGCGCAATGAGCAGTTCTTC.

Worth noting for this clonotype: The junction departs from the called germline gene at one end, perhaps through a read error. This chain connects TRBV20-1 to TRBJ2-1, with 13 bases fitting TRBD2. CDR3 length equals 18 residues. Germline V gene lookup returns CDR1 DFQATT and CDR2 SNEGSKA (reference sequence). The CDR3 region is CCARDAPTSGRSYNEQFF. The DNA of the CDR3 is TGCTGTGCTAGAGATGCCCCGACTAGCGGGAGGTCGTACAATGAGCAGTTCTTC.

The J gene is TRBJ2-7, the V gene TRBV20-1; 7 bases match TRBD1. Germline V gene lookup returns CDR1 DFQATT and CDR2 SNEGSKA (reference sequence). J lost 7 bases, V lost 6 bases, and 9 bases had no gene match. The CDR3 extends over 12 amino acids. This CDR3 reads CSANPRQGEQYF. The CDR3, as DNA: TGCAGTGCCAACCCGAGACAGGGAGAGCAGTACTTC.

In this sample, this clonotype turned up a few times. The chain combines TRBV28 with TRBJ2-7; D perhaps matches TRBD1 (6 bases). V dropped 2 bases and J dropped 0 bases, with 11 bases sitting between them. There are 15 residues in the CDR3. Germline V gene lookup returns CDR1 MDHEN and CDR2 SYDVKM. As DNA, the CDR3 is TGTGCCAGCAGTTTAATTGGGGACAACTCCTACGAGCAGTACTTC. It specifies CASSLIGDNSYEQYF. Filled out from reference TRBV28 and TRBJ2-7, the complete variable domain reads DVKVTQSSRYLVKRTGEKVFLECVQDMDHENMFWYRQDPGLGLRLIYFSYDVKMKEKGDIPEGYSVSREKKERFSLILESASTNQTSMYLCASSLIGDNSYEQYFGPGTRLTVT.

This clonotype appeared many times. The chain joins TRBV25-1 to TRBJ2-1, with D possibly matching TRBD2 (6 bases). The V gene's germline CDR1 is MGHDK and CDR2 SYGVNS. CDR3 size: 14 residues. Trimming removed 3 bases from V and 1 base from J, with 7 bases in between. In DNA, the CDR3 is TGTGCCAGCAGTGACGGGAGTTCCTACAATGAGCAGTTCTTC. Its translation is CASSDGSSYNEQFF.

This clonotype was seen just once. This sequence may be a read error, since a much larger clone differs from it by one base. J is TRBJ2-7 and V is TRBV2; no clear D. CDR1 and CDR2 from the germline V gene are SNHLY and FYNNEI. The CDR3 consists of 10 residues. CDR3 sequence (DNA): TGTTCCAGCTCTGTTTACGAGCAGTACTTC. Translated, it gives CSSSVYEQYF.

This clonotype has ten or more counts. The gene calls are TRBV6-5 and TRBJ1-2; 9 bases are a match to TRBD1. Germline values: CDR1 MNHEY, CDR2 SVGAGI. The CDR3 runs to 14 residues. V shed 6 bases, J shed 8 bases, and the junction held 10 bases outside the gene matches. The CDR3 DNA is TGTGCCAGCAGCTATAGGACAGGGGAGACAGGCTACACCTTC. This translates into CASSYRTGETGYTF.

The chain recombines TRBV7-6 with TRBJ2-7; D remains ambiguous. This CDR3 has 13 residues. Germline V lookup: CDR1 SGHVS, CDR2 FNYEAQ. V lost 5 bases, J lost 6 bases, and 14 bases lay in between. The CDR3 reads CASSHAPVGEQYF. The CDR3 coding sequence is TGTGCCAGCAGCCACGCCCCCGTTGGCGAGCAGTACTTC.

The rearrangement joins TRBV5-5 to TRBJ2-1; either TRBD1 or TRBD2 may supply D (5 bases each). This CDR3 contains 12 residues. The germline V gene encodes CDR1 SGHKS and CDR2 YYEKEE (reference sequence). With 3 bases removed from V and 10 bases from J, the gap between germline ends came to 11 bases. The CDR3: CASSSGTAEQFF. The CDR3 bases are TGTGCCAGCAGCTCCGGGACGGCAGAGCAGTTCTTC.

This clonotype was counted only a few times. V and J are TRBV20-1 and TRBJ2-1, with 14 bases lining up with TRBD2. CDR3 length equals 16 residues. The germline CDR1 and CDR2 sequences are DFQATT and SNEGSKA (reference sequence). The V gene end was trimmed by 5 bases and the J gene end by 5 bases; junction bases not matched to a gene: 8. Written as DNA, the CDR3 is TGCAGTGCTCGGACTAGCGGGGGGACCCTGAACAATGAGCAGTTCTTC. Translating gives CSARTSGGTLNNEQFF.

In this sample, this clonotype turned up many times. The chain recombines TRBV20-1 with TRBJ2-2; D is ambiguous. Per germline, CDR1 DFQATT and CDR2 SNEGSKA (reference sequence). The CDR3 has 14 residues. Trimming pared 4 bases from V and 1 base from J, leaving 10 bases between. Here the CDR3 reads CSATASQNTGELFF. CDR3 sequence (DNA): TGCAGTGCTACCGCATCCCAGAACACCGGGGAGCTGTTTTTT.

This clonotype has a count of ten or more. The rearrangement joins TRBV6-5 to TRBJ2-7; no reliable D call. Looked up from germline, CDR1 is MNHEY and CDR2 is SVGAGI. V was trimmed by 0 bases and J by 6 bases, leaving 3 bases between them. The CDR3 consists of 11 residues. The chain's CDR3 is CASSYSSEQYF. The CDR3 DNA reads TGTGCCAGCAGTTACTCTTCCGAGCAGTACTTC.

The chain links TRBV11-2 to TRBJ2-3, with D possibly being TRBD2 (6 bases). Germline lookup yields CDR1 SGHAT and CDR2 FQNNGV. This CDR3 has 19 residues. Trimming pared 4 bases from V and 5 bases from J, leaving 28 bases between. The CDR3 spells CASSSPQYREQPRGDTQYF. CDR3 in DNA: TGTGCCAGCAGCTCGCCTCAATACCGGGAGCAACCTCGAGGAGATACGCAGTATTTT. The complete variable domain, with remaining parts taken from reference TRBV11-2 and TRBJ2-3, reads EAGVAQSPRYKIIEKRQSVAFWCNPISGHATLYWYQQILGQGPKLLIQFQNNGVVDDSQLPKDRFSAERLKGVDSTLKIQPAKLEDSAVYLCASSSPQYREQPRGDTQYFGPGTRLTVL.

The chain links TRBV28 to TRBJ1-5, with 8 bases aligning to TRBD1. This CDR3 contains 16 residues. V was pared by 1 base and J by 4 bases, with 6 bases of the junction left unmatched. Germline values: CDR1 MDHEN, CDR2 SYDVKM. CDR3 protein: CASSLLPGGRNQPQHF. The CDR3 DNA follows: TGTGCCAGCAGTTTATTACCAGGGGGCAGGAATCAGCCCCAGCATTTT.

The chain carries TRBV5-1 and TRBJ2-3; 7 nucleotides agree with TRBD2. The CDR3 runs to 16 residues. V shed 0 bases, J shed 2 bases, and the junction held 6 bases outside the gene matches. Germline CDR1 reads SGHRS; CDR2 reads YFSETQ. CDR3 bases: TGCGCCAGCAGCTTGGGGGCTAGCGGACCCACAGATACGCAGTATTTT. This translates into CASSLGASGPTDTQYF.

The chain is built from TRBV5-6 and TRBJ2-7; D perhaps matches TRBD1 (6 bases). Germline loops: CDR1 SGHDT, CDR2 YYEEEE. The CDR3 extends over 14 amino acids. The V gene lost 2 bases and the J gene lost 3 bases, with 12 bases spanning the gap. CDR3 coding DNA: TGTGCCAGCAGCTTACAGGGAAACCACTACGAGCAGTACTTC. Translation gives CASSLQGNHYEQYF.

This clonotype was detected many times. The chain links TRBV10-3 to TRBJ2-3; 10 positions agree with TRBD2. The V segment lost 0 bases and the J segment 2 bases; nucleotides outside the gene matches: 5. Germline V gene lookup returns CDR1 ENHRY and CDR2 SYGVKD. This CDR3 is built from 17 residues. The CDR3 region has the DNA TGTGCCATCAGTGAGTCGACTAGCGGGCGCTACACAGATACGCAGTATTTT. Protein: CAISESTSGRYTDTQYF.

This clonotype was observed a handful of times. This chain uses TRBV20-1 with TRBJ2-1; D may be TRBD1 (6 bases). Germline assignment: CDR1 DFQATT and CDR2 SNEGSKA (reference sequence). The V end was cut by 5 bases, the J end by 7 bases, with 30 bases between. The CDR3 spans 18 residues. The CDR3 protein is CSARYRDTSKWTKNEQFF. DNA of the CDR3: TGCAGTGCTCGCTACCGGGACACTTCTAAGTGGACCAAAAATGAGCAGTTCTTC.

This clonotype has at least ten counts. The chain employs TRBV5-1 and TRBJ2-3; D gene unclear. The V gene lost 1 base and the J gene lost 2 bases, with 11 bases spanning the gap. This CDR3 has 15 residues. Germline V gene sequence: CDR1 SGHRS, CDR2 YFSETQ. The CDR3 DNA follows: TGCGCCAGCAGCTTGATAGGTCCCCCCACAGATACGCAGTATTTT. Encoded protein: CASSLIGPPTDTQYF.

The rearrangement links TRBV6-2 or TRBV6-3 to TRBJ2-1; no firm D call. Germline V gene sequence: CDR1 MNHEY, CDR2 SVGEGT. The CDR3 loop spans 14 amino acids. V lost 4 bases, J lost 8 bases, and 15 bases lay in between. This chain's CDR3 is CASSLDGPRDEQFF. The CDR3 DNA sequence: TGTGCCAGCAGTTTGGACGGCCCTCGGGATGAGCAGTTCTTC.

V and J are TRBV20-1 and TRBJ2-5; 9 bases are a match to TRBD2. V was pared by 0 bases and J by 0 bases, with 11 bases of the junction left unmatched. The CDR3 loop spans 18 amino acids. Germline CDR1 is DFQATT and CDR2 is SNEGSKA (reference sequence). The CDR3 DNA reads as TGCAGTGCTAGAGACTTGAGGGCTAGCGGGGCCAACCAAGAGACCCAGTACTTC. Its protein product is CSARDLRASGANQETQYF.